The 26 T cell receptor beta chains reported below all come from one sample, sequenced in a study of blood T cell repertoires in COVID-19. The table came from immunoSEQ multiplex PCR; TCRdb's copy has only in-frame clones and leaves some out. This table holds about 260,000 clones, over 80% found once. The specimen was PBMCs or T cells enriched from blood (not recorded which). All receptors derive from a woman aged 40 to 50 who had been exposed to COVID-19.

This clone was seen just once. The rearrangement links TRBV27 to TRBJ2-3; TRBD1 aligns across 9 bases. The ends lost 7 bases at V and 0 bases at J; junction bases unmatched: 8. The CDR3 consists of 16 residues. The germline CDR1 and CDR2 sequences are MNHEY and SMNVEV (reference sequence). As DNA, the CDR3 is TGTGCCAGCACCCAACAGGGGGCCCTTAGCACAGATACGCAGTATTTT. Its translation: CASTQQGALSTDTQYF.

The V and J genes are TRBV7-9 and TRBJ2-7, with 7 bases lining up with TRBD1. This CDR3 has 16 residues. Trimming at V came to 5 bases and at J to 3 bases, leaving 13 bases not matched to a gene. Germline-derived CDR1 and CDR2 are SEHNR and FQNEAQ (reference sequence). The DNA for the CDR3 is TGTGCCAGCAGCAAAATCCGGGACAGCAAAGACTACGAGCAGTACGTC. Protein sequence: CASSKIRDSKDYEQYV.

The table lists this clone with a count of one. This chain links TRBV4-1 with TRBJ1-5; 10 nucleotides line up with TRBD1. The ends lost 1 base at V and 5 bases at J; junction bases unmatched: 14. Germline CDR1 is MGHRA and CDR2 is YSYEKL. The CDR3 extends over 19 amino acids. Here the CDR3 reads CASSQAPGQGNIRDQPQHF. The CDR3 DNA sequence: TGCGCCAGCAGCCAAGCTCCGGGACAGGGGAATATTCGAGATCAGCCCCAGCATTTT.

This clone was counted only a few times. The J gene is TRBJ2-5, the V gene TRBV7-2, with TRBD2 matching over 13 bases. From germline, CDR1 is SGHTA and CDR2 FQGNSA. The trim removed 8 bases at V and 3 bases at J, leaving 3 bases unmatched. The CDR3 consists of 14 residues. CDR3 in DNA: TGTGCCAGCCGCGGACTAGCGGGGGAAGAGACCCAGTACTTC. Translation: CASRGLAGEETQYF.

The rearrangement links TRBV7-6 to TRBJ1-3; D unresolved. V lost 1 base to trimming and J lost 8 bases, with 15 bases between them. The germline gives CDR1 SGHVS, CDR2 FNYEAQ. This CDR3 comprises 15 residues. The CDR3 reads CASSLGTSPVDTIYF. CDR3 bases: TGTGCCAGCAGCTTAGGAACCTCACCGGTAGACACCATATATTTT.

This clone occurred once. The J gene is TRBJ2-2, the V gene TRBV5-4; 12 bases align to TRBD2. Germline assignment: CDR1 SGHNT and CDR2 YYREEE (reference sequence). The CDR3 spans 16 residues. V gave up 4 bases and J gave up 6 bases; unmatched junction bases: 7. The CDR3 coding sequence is TGTGCCAGCAGCCGGACTAGCGGGGTCGTAGCCGGGGAGCTGTTTTTT. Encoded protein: CASSRTSGVVAGELFF.

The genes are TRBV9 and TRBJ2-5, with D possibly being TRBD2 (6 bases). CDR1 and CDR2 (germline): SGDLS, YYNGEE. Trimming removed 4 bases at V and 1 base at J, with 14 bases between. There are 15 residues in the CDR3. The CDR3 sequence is CASSTGLGGQETQYF. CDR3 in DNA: TGTGCCAGCAGCACCGGGCTGGGGGGCCAAGAGACCCAGTACTTC.

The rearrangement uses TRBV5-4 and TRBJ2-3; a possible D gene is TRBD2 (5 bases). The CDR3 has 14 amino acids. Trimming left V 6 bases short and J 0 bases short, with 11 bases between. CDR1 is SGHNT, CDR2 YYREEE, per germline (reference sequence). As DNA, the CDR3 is TGTGCCAGCACCCGAGGGCCTAGCACAGATACGCAGTATTTT. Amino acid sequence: CASTRGPSTDTQYF.

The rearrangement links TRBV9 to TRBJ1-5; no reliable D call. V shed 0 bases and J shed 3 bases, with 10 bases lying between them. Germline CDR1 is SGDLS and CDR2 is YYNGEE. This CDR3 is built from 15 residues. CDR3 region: CASSVAGGDNQPQHF. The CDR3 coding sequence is TGTGCCAGCAGCGTAGCTGGCGGTGACAATCAGCCCCAGCATTTT.

The CDR3 loop reads CASSLDRRGYTF. CDR3 in DNA: TGTGCCAGCAGCTTAGATAGGAGGGGCTACACCTTC. The chain recombines TRBV11-2 with TRBJ1-2; D call uncertain. V shed 0 bases and J shed 8 bases, with 7 bases lying between them. This CDR3 has 12 amino acids. Germline CDR1 reads SGHAT; CDR2 reads FQNNGV.

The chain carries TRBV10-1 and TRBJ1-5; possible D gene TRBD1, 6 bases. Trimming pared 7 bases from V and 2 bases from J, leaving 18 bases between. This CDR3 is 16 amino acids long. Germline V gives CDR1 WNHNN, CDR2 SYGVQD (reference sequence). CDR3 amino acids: CASTRTEGWGNQPQHF. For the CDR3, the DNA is TGCGCCAGCACCAGGACAGAAGGTTGGGGCAATCAGCCCCAGCATTTT.

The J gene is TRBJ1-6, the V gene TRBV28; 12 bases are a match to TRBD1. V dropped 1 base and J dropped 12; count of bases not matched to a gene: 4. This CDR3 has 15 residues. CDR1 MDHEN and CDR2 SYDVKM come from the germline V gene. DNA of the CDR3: TGTGCCAGCAGTTTATCAGGGACAGGGGGCAAACCCCTCCACTTT. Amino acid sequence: CASSLSGTGGKPLHF.

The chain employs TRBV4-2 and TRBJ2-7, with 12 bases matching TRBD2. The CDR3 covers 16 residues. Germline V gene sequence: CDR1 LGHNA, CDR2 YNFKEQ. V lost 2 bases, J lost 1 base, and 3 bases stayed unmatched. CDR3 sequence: CASSQRTSGVSYEQYF. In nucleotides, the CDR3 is TGTGCCAGCAGCCAACGGACTAGCGGGGTATCCTACGAGCAGTACTTC.

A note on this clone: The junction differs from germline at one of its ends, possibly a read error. The CDR3 region is CASSNYNYNSPLHF. In DNA form, the CDR3 reads TGTGCCAGCAGCAACTACAACTATAATTCACCCCTCCACTTT. V and J are TRBV5-1 and TRBJ1-6; D remains ambiguous. The CDR3 has 14 residues. The V gene's germline CDR1 is SGHRS and CDR2 YFSETQ.

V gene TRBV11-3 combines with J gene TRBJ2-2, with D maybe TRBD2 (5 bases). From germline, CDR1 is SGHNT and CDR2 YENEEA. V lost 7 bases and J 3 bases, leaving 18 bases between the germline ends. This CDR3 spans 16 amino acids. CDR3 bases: TGTGCCAGCACCTCCGTGGAGGCAGGCTACACCGGGGAGCTGTTTTTT. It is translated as CASTSVEAGYTGELFF.

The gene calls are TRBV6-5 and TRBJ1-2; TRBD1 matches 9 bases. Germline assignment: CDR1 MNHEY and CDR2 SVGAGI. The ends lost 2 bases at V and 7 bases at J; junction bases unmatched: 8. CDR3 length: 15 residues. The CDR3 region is CASSYVLGQGFGYTF. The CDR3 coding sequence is TGTGCCAGCAGTTACGTATTGGGACAGGGCTTTGGCTACACCTTC.

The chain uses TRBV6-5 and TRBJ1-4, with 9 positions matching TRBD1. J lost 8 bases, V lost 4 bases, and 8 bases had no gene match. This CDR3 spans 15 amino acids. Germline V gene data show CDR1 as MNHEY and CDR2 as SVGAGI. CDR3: CASSFIGTGREKLFF. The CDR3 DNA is TGTGCCAGCAGTTTCATCGGGACAGGGAGGGAAAAACTGTTTTTT.

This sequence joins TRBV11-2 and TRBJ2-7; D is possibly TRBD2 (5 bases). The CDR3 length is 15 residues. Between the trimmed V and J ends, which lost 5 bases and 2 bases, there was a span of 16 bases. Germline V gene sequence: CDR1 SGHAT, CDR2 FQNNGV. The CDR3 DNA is TGTGCCAGCAGCGCTCCGGGGTTGGGCGCCTACGAGCAGTACTTC. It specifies CASSAPGLGAYEQYF.

This chain's CDR3 is CAWSVLGGGAKAFF. Written as DNA, the CDR3 is TGTGCCTGGAGTGTACTAGGAGGGGGCGCGAAAGCTTTCTTT. This sequence joins TRBV30 and TRBJ1-1, with TRBD1 matching 7 bases. The CDR3 is 14 amino acids. V lost 0 bases and J lost 9; bases outside the gene matches: 10. Germline assignment: CDR1 GTSNPN and CDR2 SVGIG (reference sequence).

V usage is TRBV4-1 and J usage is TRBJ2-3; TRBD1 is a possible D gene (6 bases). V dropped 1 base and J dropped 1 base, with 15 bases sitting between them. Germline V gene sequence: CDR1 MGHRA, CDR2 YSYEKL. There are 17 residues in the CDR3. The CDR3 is CASSQGITGTRTDTQYF. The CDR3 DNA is TGCGCCAGCAGCCAAGGGATTACAGGGACACGCACAGATACGCAGTATTTT.

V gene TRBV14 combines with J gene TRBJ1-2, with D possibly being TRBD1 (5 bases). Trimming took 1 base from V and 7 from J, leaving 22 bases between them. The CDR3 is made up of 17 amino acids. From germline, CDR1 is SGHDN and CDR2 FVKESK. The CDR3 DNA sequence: TGTGCCAGCAGCCAAGTTCGCATTGGGCAGGGCACTCGTGGCTACACCTTC. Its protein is CASSQVRIGQGTRGYTF. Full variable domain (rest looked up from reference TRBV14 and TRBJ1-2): EAGVTQFPSHSVIEKGQTVTLRCDPISGHDNLYWYRRVMGKEIKFLLHFVKESKQDESGMPNNRFLAERTGGTYSTLKVQPAELEDSGVYFCASSQVRIGQGTRGYTFGSGTRLTVV.

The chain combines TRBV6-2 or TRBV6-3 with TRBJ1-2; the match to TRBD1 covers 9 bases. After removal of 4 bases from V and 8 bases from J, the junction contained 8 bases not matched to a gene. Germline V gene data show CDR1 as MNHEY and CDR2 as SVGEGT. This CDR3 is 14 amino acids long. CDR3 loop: CASSLKRTGVGYTF. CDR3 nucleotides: TGTGCCAGCAGTTTAAAGAGGACAGGGGTCGGCTACACCTTC.

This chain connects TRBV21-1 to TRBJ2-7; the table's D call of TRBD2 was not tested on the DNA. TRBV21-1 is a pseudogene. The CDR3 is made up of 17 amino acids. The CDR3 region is CASSKGARDSQTYEQYV. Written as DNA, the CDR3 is TGTGCCAGCAGCAAAGGGGCTAGGGACTCACAAACTTACGAGCAGTACGTC.

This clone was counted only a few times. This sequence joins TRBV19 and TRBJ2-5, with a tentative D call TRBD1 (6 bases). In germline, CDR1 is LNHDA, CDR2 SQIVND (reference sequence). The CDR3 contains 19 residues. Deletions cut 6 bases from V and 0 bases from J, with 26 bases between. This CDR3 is CASRPREGIPTGYQETQYF. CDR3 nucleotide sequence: TGTGCCAGTAGACCCCGCGAGGGAATCCCGACAGGCTACCAAGAGACCCAGTACTTC. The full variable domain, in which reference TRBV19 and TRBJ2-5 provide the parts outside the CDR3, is DGGITQSPKYLFRKEGQNVTLSCEQNLNHDAMYWYRQDPGQGLRLIYYSQIVNDFQKGDIAEGYSVSREKKESFPLTVTSAQKNPTAFYLCASRPREGIPTGYQETQYFGPGTRLLVL.

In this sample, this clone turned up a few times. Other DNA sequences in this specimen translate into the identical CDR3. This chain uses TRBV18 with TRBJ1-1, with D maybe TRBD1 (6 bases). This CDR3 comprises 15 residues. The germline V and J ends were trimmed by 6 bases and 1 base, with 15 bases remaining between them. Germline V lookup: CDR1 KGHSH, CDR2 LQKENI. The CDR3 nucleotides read TGTGCCAGCTCCCCGGGAGGGGGTCGGAACACTGAAGCTTTCTTT. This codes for CASSPGGGRNTEAFF.

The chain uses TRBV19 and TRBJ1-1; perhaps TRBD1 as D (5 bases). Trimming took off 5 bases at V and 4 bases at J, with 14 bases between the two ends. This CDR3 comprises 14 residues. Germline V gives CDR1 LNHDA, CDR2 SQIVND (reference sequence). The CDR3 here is CASSPSVGGTEAFF. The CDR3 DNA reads TGTGCCAGTAGTCCTTCGGTGGGGGGCACTGAAGCTTTCTTT.